This T cell receptor beta chain originates from a study of T cell repertoires in cytomegalovirus infection. Study as a whole: Used in the study were CMV epitopes, some recently identified and HLA-C-restricted, others well-studied and HLA-B-restricted. Both a matching HLA type and CMV infection were indicated by public TCR beta signatures.

V gave up 3 bases and J gave up 4 bases; unmatched junction bases: 12. Germline assignment: CDR1 MDHEN and CDR2 SYDVKM. The CDR3 sequence is 17 residues long. Remarks on this clonotype: What it recognizes is unknown.

Using its own MiXCR run on the reads, TCRdb lists one record per CDR3 protein. The sample carries 100,000 to 150,000 distinct CDR3 sequences, approximately 30% recorded once. The origin of this receptor is a human donor in good health (CMV status not recorded). Some clones in this sample may be carry-over from other donors' samples. This sample comprised CD8+ T cells from cultured PBMCs, obtained from culture after CMV antigen stimulation. The V call is TRBV28, the J call TRBJ1-5, with 7 bases matching TRBD1. CDR3 in amino acids: CASSFWVGGAWNQPQHF. In DNA, the CDR3 is TGTGCCAGCAGTTTCTGGGTAGGGGGCGCGTGGAATCAGCCCCAGCATTTT.